Here is one T cell receptor (beta chain) with its context. What it binds is unknown. This sample was included in a study of monozygotic twins with cystic fibrosis. The study, taken as a whole, reports: In 13 of 16 pairs, V gene usage was closest to the co-twin's.

Sequenced by immunoSEQ multiplex PCR; TCRdb stores in-frame clones only, minus some. Found here are some 33,000 clones, 90% to 95% of them singletons; the top ten hold about 0.2%. The germline CDR1 and CDR2 sequences are MNHEY and SMNVEV (reference sequence). The CDR3 consists of 14 residues. The V gene lost 5 bases and the J gene lost 4 bases, with 12 bases spanning the gap. The V call is TRBV27, the J call TRBJ1-3; possibly TRBD1 for D (6 bases). This clonotype originated in a boy aged 2-9 years with cystic fibrosis. The sample consisted of blood. In nucleotides, the CDR3 is TGTGCCAGCAGTGGGGGGCTGTCGGGAAACACCATATATTTT. It specifies CASSGGLSGNTIYF.